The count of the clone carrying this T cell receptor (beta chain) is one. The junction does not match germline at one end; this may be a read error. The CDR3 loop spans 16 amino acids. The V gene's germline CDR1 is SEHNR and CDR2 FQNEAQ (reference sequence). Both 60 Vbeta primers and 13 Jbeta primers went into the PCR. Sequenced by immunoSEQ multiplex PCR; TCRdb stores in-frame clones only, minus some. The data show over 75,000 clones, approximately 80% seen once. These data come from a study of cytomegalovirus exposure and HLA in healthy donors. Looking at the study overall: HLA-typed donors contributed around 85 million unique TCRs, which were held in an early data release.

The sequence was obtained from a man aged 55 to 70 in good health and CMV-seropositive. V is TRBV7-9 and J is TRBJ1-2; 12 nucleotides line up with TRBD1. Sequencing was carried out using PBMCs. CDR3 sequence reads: CASSVAGTGGLAGYTF. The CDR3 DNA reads TGTGCCAGCAGCGTAGCCGGGACAGGGGGCTTGGCTGGCTACACCTTC.